Listed below are T cell receptor beta chains from one sample, sequenced in a study of T cell repertoires in cytomegalovirus infection. A single record per CDR3 protein comes from TCRdb applying MiXCR to the reads. Found here are 290,000 or so distinct CDR3 sequences, under 30% of them singletons; the top ten hold about 15%. Sequenced material: PBMCs. The receptors were sampled from a human donor in good health (CMV status not recorded). Some clones in this sample may be carry-over from other donors' samples. Both conserved end residues are part of each CDR3. Each record gives: CDR3 protein, CDR3 DNA, V gene, clone size, D gene, J gene. D genes are given only for firm matches. Not all rows give a size; the values are once, few, many and, for expanded clones, a class.

CDR3 protein: CSARFGTANTGELFF; CDR3 DNA: TGCAGTGCTAGATTCGGGACGGCGAACACCGGGGAGCTGTTTTTT; V gene: TRBV20-1; clone size: few; D gene: NA; J gene: TRBJ2-2
CDR3 protein: CSAKTSGVETQYF; CDR3 DNA: TGCAGTGCGAAGACTAGCGGGGTCGAGACCCAGTACTTC; V gene: TRBV20-1; clone size: NA; D gene: TRBD2; J gene: TRBJ2-5
CDR3 protein: CATSEGGGDQPQHF; CDR3 DNA: TGTGCCACCAGCGAGGGGGGAGGGGATCAGCCCCAGCATTTT; V gene: TRBV15; clone size: NA; D gene: NA; J gene: TRBJ1-5
CDR3 protein: CASSQVYPGSNEQFF; CDR3 DNA: TGCGCCAGCAGCCAAGTTTACCCAGGAAGCAATGAGCAGTTCTTC; V gene: TRBV4-3; clone size: NA; D gene: NA; J gene: TRBJ2-1
CDR3 protein: CASSGGRGETQYF; CDR3 DNA: TGTGCCAGCAGTGGGGGCCGGGGGGAGACCCAGTACTTC; V gene: TRBV12-3/TRBV12-4; clone size: many; D gene: NA; J gene: TRBJ2-5
CDR3 protein: CASSSDSYGYTF; CDR3 DNA: TGTGCCAGCAGCTCCGACAGCTATGGCTACACCTTC; V gene: TRBV7-2; clone size: many; D gene: NA; J gene: TRBJ1-2
CDR3 protein: CASSQDSASPFSKNIQYF; CDR3 DNA: TGTGCCAGCAGCCAAGATTCGGCCAGCCCATTCTCCAAAAACATTCAGTACTTC; V gene: TRBV3-1; clone size: NA; D gene: NA; J gene: TRBJ2-4
CDR3 protein: CASSLGGYNQPQHF; CDR3 DNA: TGTGCCAGCAGCTTAGGGGGGTATAATCAGCCCCAGCATTTT; V gene: TRBV11-2; clone size: few; D gene: NA; J gene: TRBJ1-5
CDR3 protein: CASSPGDRMETQYF; CDR3 DNA: TGTGCCAGCAGTCCCGGAGACAGAATGGAGACCCAGTACTTC; V gene: TRBV27; clone size: many; D gene: NA; J gene: TRBJ2-5
CDR3 protein: CASSYRDRGFRQFF; CDR3 DNA: TGTGCCAGCAGCTACCGGGACAGGGGGTTTAGGCAGTTCTTC; V gene: TRBV7-9; clone size: NA; D gene: TRBD1; J gene: TRBJ2-1
CDR3 protein: CASSPNSGKTYEQYF; CDR3 DNA: TGTGCCAGCAGCCCCAATTCAGGCAAAACCTACGAGCAGTACTTC; V gene: TRBV12-3/TRBV12-4; clone size: NA; D gene: NA; J gene: TRBJ2-7
CDR3 protein: CASSLGLQNTGELFF; CDR3 DNA: TGTGCCAGCAGTTTAGGACTACAGAACACCGGGGAGCTGTTTTTT; V gene: TRBV28; clone size: once; D gene: NA; J gene: TRBJ2-2
CDR3 protein: CASSTTVQGNSPLHF; CDR3 DNA: TGTGCCAGCAGTACAACGGTGCAGGGTAATTCACCCCTCCACTTT; V gene: TRBV12-3/TRBV12-4; clone size: NA; D gene: NA; J gene: TRBJ1-6
CDR3 protein: CASSSPGLLNTEAFF; CDR3 DNA: TGTGCCAGCAGCTCGCCGGGACTCCTGAACACTGAAGCTTTCTTT; V gene: TRBV7-9; clone size: many; D gene: NA; J gene: TRBJ1-1
CDR3 protein: CATELRGSSYEQYF; CDR3 DNA: TGTGCCACCGAGTTAAGGGGAAGCTCCTACGAGCAGTACTTC; V gene: TRBV15; clone size: NA; D gene: NA; J gene: TRBJ2-7
CDR3 protein: CSARAPMVAKNIQYF; CDR3 DNA: TGCAGTGCTAGAGCCCCTATGGTAGCCAAAAACATTCAGTACTTC; V gene: TRBV20-1; clone size: few; D gene: NA; J gene: TRBJ2-4
CDR3 protein: CASSLAPVGLNTEAFF; CDR3 DNA: TGTGCCAGCAGCTTAGCGCCGGTCGGTTTGAACACTGAAGCTTTCTTT; V gene: TRBV7-3; clone size: once; D gene: NA; J gene: TRBJ1-1
CDR3 protein: CATSRGGQGEYEQYF; CDR3 DNA: TGTGCCACCAGCAGAGGGGGACAGGGGGAATACGAGCAGTACTTC; V gene: TRBV15; clone size: few; D gene: TRBD1; J gene: TRBJ2-7
CDR3 protein: CASSHRDRVTPLHF; CDR3 DNA: TGTGCCAGCAGCCACCGGGACAGGGTGACACCCCTCCACTTT; V gene: TRBV7-2; clone size: many; D gene: TRBD1; J gene: TRBJ1-6
CDR3 protein: CASSFWDTTTDTQYF; CDR3 DNA: TGTGCCAGCAGCTTCTGGGACACAACCACAGATACGCAGTATTTT; V gene: TRBV7-2; clone size: NA; D gene: NA; J gene: TRBJ2-3
CDR3 protein: CSAEVSYEQYF; CDR3 DNA: TGCAGTGCGGAGGTGTCCTACGAGCAGTACTTC; V gene: TRBV20-1; clone size: NA; D gene: NA; J gene: TRBJ2-7
CDR3 protein: CASRIARGYGGEQYF; CDR3 DNA: TGTGCCAGCAGAATAGCCCGGGGCTACGGCGGCGAGCAGTACTTC; V gene: TRBV28; clone size: NA; D gene: NA; J gene: TRBJ2-7
CDR3 protein: CASSQGLALSTDTQYF; CDR3 DNA: TGCGCCAGCAGCCAAGGGCTAGCGCTCAGCACAGATACGCAGTATTTT; V gene: TRBV4-1; clone size: NA; D gene: NA; J gene: TRBJ2-3
CDR3 protein: CASSLGVATDTQYF; CDR3 DNA: TGTGCCAGCAGCTTAGGGGTAGCCACAGATACGCAGTATTTT; V gene: TRBV7-9; clone size: few; D gene: NA; J gene: TRBJ2-3
CDR3 protein: CSVGFRGYEQYF; CDR3 DNA: TGCAGCGTCGGTTTTAGGGGCTACGAGCAGTACTTC; V gene: TRBV29-1; clone size: NA; D gene: NA; J gene: TRBJ2-7